The entry below describes one T cell receptor beta chain. Its antigen remains unknown. Within the sample, other DNA sequences also encode this same CDR3. TCRdb's table, derived via immunoSEQ multiplex PCR, lists solely in-frame clones and lacks some. The table lists about 1,800,000 clones, approximately 94% of them singletons. In germline, CDR1 is SGHDT, CDR2 YYEEEE. The CDR3 runs 14 residues. With 0 bases removed from V and 3 bases from J, the gap between germline ends came to 10 bases. Terminally differentiated effector memory CD45RA+ cells were excluded by CCR7 positive selection of CD45RO-negative cells. The donors were adults (healthy and HIV-negative) with no recent acute infections or vaccinations. These data come from a study of shared clonotypes between healthy human individuals. Study-wide results and limits: Apart from blood, nothing was sampled; tissue repertoires likely differ. Clonotype sharing across a few donors was observed for approximately 5% of naive CD4 clonotypes.

The sample consisted of naive CD8+ T cells sorted from blood. The chain is built from TRBV5-6 and TRBJ2-7, with D possibly matching TRBD1 (5 bases). This TCR came from a man between 18 and 29 years old in good health. CDR3 sequence: CASSLGGSVYEQYF. Written as DNA, the CDR3 is TGTGCCAGCAGCTTGGGGGGCTCTGTCTACGAGCAGTACTTC.